Reported below is one T cell receptor (beta chain). BIOMED2 TRB-A/B primer pools were used in multiplex TRB PCR. Via MiXCR, TCRdb re-called the multiplex PCR reads, giving one row per CDR3 protein. The table shows 18,000 or so distinct CDR3 sequences, with 36% occurring only once. The data stem from a study of T and B cells in COVID-19 patients. From blood, about 250-500 ng of genomic DNA served as TRB template. The sequenced sample consisted of blood. This clonotype was obtained from a human donor with active COVID-19.

The CDR3 nucleotides are TGTGCCAGCAGCTACGTACCGGGACAGGGCACAGATACGCAGTATTTT. Translating it yields CASSYVPGQGTDTQYF. The rearrangement uses TRBV5-6 and TRBJ2-3; 8 bases line up with TRBD1. CDR1 is SGHDT, CDR2 YYEEEE, per germline. The CDR3 runs to 16 residues. V shed 3 bases and J 1 base; nucleotides not matched to a gene: 7.